A single count supports the clone carrying this TCR beta chain. The sample is drawn from a study of Ad26.COV2.S vaccination and SARS-CoV-2 variants. The wider study: Donor was in the COV1001 Ad26.COV2.S trial arm. Donor got 5x10^10 or 1x10^11 viral particles of Ad26.COV2.S.

The method was immunoSEQ multiplex PCR; TCRdb's version includes in-frame clones alone and lacks a portion of them. The table records about 500,000 clones, roughly 87% of them present only once. The treatment was: 19 received Ad26.COV2.S at low or high dose, single or two shots; about 5 received placebo; per-sample allocation not given. Day 63 after the first vaccine or placebo injection was the time point for sampling. Expressing Wuhan-strain SARS-CoV-2 spike, an Ad26 vector served as the vaccine. The length of the CDR3 is 13 residues. Trimming shortened V by 4 bases and J by 1 base, and 7 bases separated the two germline ends. Germline loops: CDR1 LNHDA, CDR2 SQIVND (reference sequence).

The chain employs TRBV19 and TRBJ1-1; tentatively, D is TRBD1 (6 bases). The receptor comes from a person between 18 and 60 years old who received the Ad26.COV2.S COVID-19 vaccine or a placebo. The source was peripheral blood, collected in a trial of Ad26.COV2.S vaccine versus placebo. The CDR3 sequence: CASSRGRNTEAFF. The CDR3 DNA follows: TGTGCCAGTAGTAGGGGGCGGAACACTGAAGCTTTCTTT. Full variable domain (missing parts from reference TRBV19 and TRBJ1-1): DGGITQSPKYLFRKEGQNVTLSCEQNLNHDAMYWYRQDPGQGLRLIYYSQIVNDFQKGDIAEGYSVSREKKESFPLTVTSAQKNPTAFYLCASSRGRNTEAFFGQGTRLTVV.